This is a list of T cell receptor beta chains from one sample in a study of shared clonotypes between healthy human individuals. Produced via immunoSEQ multiplex PCR; TCRdb's table is partial and in-frame only. Found here are about 470,000 clones, 70% to 80% of them singletons; the top ten hold roughly 13%. The sample consisted of PBMCs. The origin of the receptors is a middle-aged woman in good health. Some clones in this sample may be carry-over from other donors' samples. The CDR3 runs from the conserved cysteine through the conserved F or W. A D gene is named only where the DNA matches it firmly. Only part of the rows carry a size: once, few, many, or a class if the clone is expanded.

>-|-|TRBV18|TRBJ2-2
CASSPSSGELFF
TGTGCCAGCTCACCTTCCTCCGGGGAGCTGTTTTTT
>-|-|TRBV4-3|TRBJ2-1
CASSQESRGGEQFF
TGCGCCAGCAGCCAAGAAAGCCGGGGAGGTGAGCAGTTCTTC
>-|-|TRBV5-1|TRBJ2-5
CASSLAGGGGPQETQYF
TGCGCCAGCAGCTTGGCAGGGGGCGGGGGCCCCCAAGAGACCCAGTACTTC
>-|-|TRBV27|TRBJ2-2
CASSLYSGSNTGELFF
TGTGCCAGCAGTTTATACTCGGGATCGAACACCGGGGAGCTGTTTTTT
>-|-|TRBV19|TRBJ2-1
CASSPRTINEQFF
TGTGCCAGTAGTCCCCGGACCATCAATGAGCAGTTCTTC
>-|-|TRBV30|TRBJ1-1
CAWSQATNTEAFF
TGTGCCTGGAGCCAGGCGACGAACACTGAAGCTTTCTTT
>-|-|TRBV19|TRBJ1-4
CASSTPGLGEKLFF
TGTGCCAGTAGTACCCCGGGCCTGGGAGAAAAACTGTTTTTT
>-|-|TRBV7-8|TRBJ2-2
CASSLAPAATGELFF
TGTGCCAGCAGCTTAGCGCCGGCAGCCACCGGGGAGCTGTTTTTT
>-|-|TRBV5-4|TRBJ1-2
CASSLGAGSGYGYTF
TGTGCCAGCAGCTTGGGTGCAGGTAGCGGTTATGGCTACACCTTC
>-|few|TRBV19|TRBJ1-1
CASSIGALNTEAFF
TGTGCCAGTAGTATCGGGGCCTTGAACACTGAAGCTTTCTTT
>TRBD1|-|TRBV27|TRBJ1-4
CASSRQGANEKLFF
TGTGCCAGCAGTCGACAGGGGGCTAATGAAAAACTGTTTTTT
>TRBD2|-|TRBV7-9|TRBJ2-1
CASKGTSGHNEQFF
TGTGCCAGCAAGGGGACTAGCGGACACAATGAGCAGTTCTTC
>-|-|TRBV30|TRBJ1-2
CAWVEYNYGYTF
TGTGCCTGGGTAGAGTATAACTATGGCTACACCTTC
>-|once|TRBV19|TRBJ1-2
CASNIGAGGLYGYTF
TGTGCCAGTAATATTGGGGCTGGCGGACTCTATGGCTACACCTTC
>-|once|TRBV7-2|TRBJ2-1
CASSLEGGRGEFF
TGTGCCAGCAGCTTAGAAGGAGGACGTGGGGAGTTCTTC
>-|-|TRBV5-1|TRBJ1-4
CASSRGRGEKLFF
TGCGCCAGCAGCCGGGGGCGGGGTGAAAAACTGTTTTTT
>-|-|TRBV5-5|TRBJ2-5
CASSGGTPPLTQYF
TGTGCCAGCAGCGGCGGGACTCCTCCCCTGACCCAGTACTTC
>-|once|TRBV9|TRBJ1-2
CASSPRGTYYGYTF
TGTGCCAGCAGCCCCCGTGGGACGTACTATGGCTACACCTTC
>-|-|TRBV30|TRBJ2-3
CAWSVGGGLLTQYF
TGTGCCTGGAGTGTCGGGGGAGGTTTATTAACGCAGTATTTT
>TRBD1|-|TRBV5-1|TRBJ1-1
CASSVQGNAEAFF
TGCGCCAGCAGCGTACAGGGGAACGCTGAAGCTTTCTTT
>TRBD1|many|TRBV11-2|TRBJ2-7
CASSLDARGIDEQYF
TGTGCCAGCAGCTTAGATGCCAGGGGGATCGACGAGCAGTACTTC
>-|-|TRBV7-9|TRBJ2-1
CASSPLDRGNEQFF
TGTGCCAGCAGCCCCCTGGATAGGGGGAATGAGCAGTTCTTC
>-|few|TRBV29-1|TRBJ2-5
CSVDGIQETQYF
TGCAGCGTTGACGGGATACAAGAGACCCAGTACTTC
>-|-|TRBV6-5|TRBJ2-3
CASSYSTGLGDTQYF
TGTGCCAGCAGTTACTCGACTGGTTTGGGGGATACGCAGTATTTT
>TRBD2|-|TRBV29-1|TRBJ2-1
CSVLIPLVAGGTSSYNEQFF
TGCAGCGTCCTAATCCCCCTTGTAGCGGGAGGAACCTCCTCCTACAATGAGCAGTTCTTC
>-|-|TRBV7-2|TRBJ1-1
CASSSQGGNTEAFF
TGTGCCAGCAGCTCACAGGGAGGGAACACTGAAGCTTTCTTT
>-|-|TRBV11-3|TRBJ2-2
CASSLRGNTGELFF
TGTGCCAGCAGCCTAAGAGGGAACACCGGGGAGCTGTTTTTT
>-|-|TRBV29-1|TRBJ2-7
CSVEGLHSYEQYF
TGCAGCGTTGAAGGTCTCCATTCCTACGAGCAGTACTTC
>TRBD1|-|TRBV7-6|TRBJ1-2
CASSMGQNNYGYTF
TGTGCCAGCAGCATGGGACAGAACAACTATGGCTACACCTTC
>TRBD2|-|TRBV4-2|TRBJ2-7
CASSQEPLAGAYEQYF
TGTGCCAGCAGCCAAGAGCCACTAGCGGGAGCCTACGAGCAGTACTTC
>-|-|TRBV11-2|TRBJ2-2
CASSFRGSNTGELFF
TGTGCCAGCAGCTTCAGGGGTTCGAACACCGGGGAGCTGTTTTTT
>-|few|TRBV20-1|TRBJ1-1
CSARVLGEAFF
TGCAGTGCTAGAGTGCTCGGTGAAGCTTTCTTT
>TRBD1|once|TRBV18|TRBJ1-2
CASSLGQGNYGYTF
TGTGCCAGCTCACTGGGACAGGGGAACTATGGCTACACCTTC
>-|-|TRBV28|TRBJ2-7
CASFTPGAPNYEQYF
TGTGCCAGCTTCACGCCGGGAGCGCCGAACTACGAGCAGTACTTC
>-|-|TRBV27|TRBJ1-2
CASSLGHAYGYTF
TGTGCCAGCAGTTTAGGGCACGCCTATGGCTACACCTTC
>-|-|TRBV30|TRBJ2-1
CAWSAIGASEQFF
TGTGCCTGGAGCGCAATTGGGGCCAGTGAGCAGTTCTTC
>-|-|TRBV5-5|TRBJ1-1
CASSLYAFMNTEAFF
TGTGCCAGCAGCTTATATGCGTTCATGAACACTGAAGCTTTCTTT
>TRBD2|-|TRBV27|TRBJ2-1
CASSLYGTTYNEQFF
TGTGCCAGCAGTTTATACGGGACTACTTACAATGAGCAGTTCTTC
>-|once|TRBV28|TRBJ1-2
CASSSGGGLYGYTF
TGTGCCAGCAGCTCCGGTGGGGGCCTCTATGGCTACACCTTC
>-|-|TRBV5-4|TRBJ2-7
CASSDGVRDEQYF
TGTGCCAGCAGCGACGGGGTTCGGGACGAGCAGTACTTC
>TRBD1|-|TRBV29-1|TRBJ2-6
CSVEQGSGANVLTF
TGCAGCGTAGAACAGGGGTCTGGGGCCAACGTCCTGACTTTC
>-|-|TRBV4-3|TRBJ1-1
CASSQEPHPSGNTEAFF
TGCGCCAGCAGCCAAGAACCCCATCCTTCAGGGAACACTGAAGCTTTCTTT
>TRBD2|-|TRBV7-9|TRBJ2-7
CASSSSGSSYEQYF
TGTGCCAGCAGCTCTAGCGGGAGTTCCTACGAGCAGTACTTC
>-|-|TRBV28|TRBJ1-5
CASSGDSNQPQHF
TGTGCCAGCAGTGGAGATAGCAATCAGCCCCAGCATTTT
>-|-|TRBV6-4|TRBJ2-4
CASSDVRGSGIQYF
TGTGCCAGCAGTGACGTGAGGGGATCTGGCATTCAGTACTTC
>TRBD2|once|TRBV9|TRBJ2-5
CASSVGLAGGLGRETQYF
TGTGCCAGCAGCGTAGGACTAGCGGGAGGGTTGGGTAGAGAGACCCAGTACTTC
>-|-|TRBV28|TRBJ2-6
CASSLYSGANVLTF
TGTGCCAGCAGTTTATACTCTGGGGCCAACGTCCTGACTTTC
>-|once|TRBV21-1|TRBJ2-7
CASSKAMVLAGSEQYF
TGTGCCAGCAGCAAAGCGATGGTACTAGCGGGAAGCGAGCAGTACTTC
>-|few|TRBV11-3|TRBJ2-1
CASSRDSLGEQFF
TGTGCCAGCAGCCGGGACTCCCTCGGAGAGCAGTTCTTC
>TRBD1|-|TRBV6-1|TRBJ2-7
CASKPGTGIDEQYF
TGTGCCAGCAAACCCGGGACAGGGATAGACGAGCAGTACTTC
>-|-|TRBV11-2|TRBJ2-6
CASRYSGANVLTF
TGTGCCAGCAGGTATAGTGGGGCCAACGTCCTGACTTTC
>TRBD2|many|TRBV9|TRBJ2-7
CASSVSPGGPSYEQYF
TGTGCCAGCAGCGTATCCCCGGGAGGGCCTTCCTACGAGCAGTACTTC
>TRBD1|-|TRBV10-3|TRBJ2-1
CAISDRDRGPEQFF
TGTGCCATCAGTGACCGGGACAGGGGGCCCGAGCAGTTCTTC
>TRBD2|-|TRBV7-9|TRBJ2-1
CASSSRGLAGVDEQFF
TGTGCCAGCAGCTCTCGAGGGCTAGCGGGAGTGGATGAGCAGTTCTTC
>TRBD2|-|TRBV10-3|TRBJ2-7
CAIRDPGGYEQYF
TGTGCCATCAGGGACCCGGGAGGCTACGAGCAGTACTTC
>TRBD1|-|TRBV28|TRBJ1-1
CASRSHGTGVGAFF
TGTGCCAGCAGATCCCATGGGACAGGGGTTGGTGCTTTCTTT
>-|-|TRBV4-3|TRBJ2-3
CASSHPGTSTDTQYF
TGCGCCAGCAGCCATCCAGGGACTAGCACAGATACGCAGTATTTT